This T cell receptor beta chain is drawn from a study of blood T cell repertoires in COVID-19. Looking at the study overall: Some COVID-19 samples were acute and others convalescent; all came from the United States, Italy and Spain. The analysed material was cDNA or gDNA that came from T cells, B-cell-depleted T cells, or PBMCs.

Authors' methods: Reference gene primer amplification yielded estimated nucleated cell counts. Clones were read by immunoSEQ multiplex PCR, and TCRdb kept only the in-frame ones, dropping some. Clone size and the V and J calls come from that table; the DNA yielded D and trimming. Among 150,000 or so clones, 79% were seen once, and the ten largest hold more than 6.5%. Patients in Seattle were enrolled during active infection, then followed longitudinally. The CDR3 runs 14 residues. CDR1 is LGHNA and CDR2 is YNFKEQ in the germline V gene. V dropped 2 bases and J dropped 7 bases, with 14 bases sitting between them.

This chain connects TRBV4-2 to TRBJ1-2, with a possible D match to TRBD1 (5 bases). The sequenced material came from peripheral blood. This TCR came from a woman aged 55-75 years with COVID-19, enrolled during active disease. CDR3 protein: CASSQLGRGSGYTF. The CDR3 DNA follows: TGTGCCAGCAGCCAATTGGGGAGGGGTAGTGGCTACACCTTC.